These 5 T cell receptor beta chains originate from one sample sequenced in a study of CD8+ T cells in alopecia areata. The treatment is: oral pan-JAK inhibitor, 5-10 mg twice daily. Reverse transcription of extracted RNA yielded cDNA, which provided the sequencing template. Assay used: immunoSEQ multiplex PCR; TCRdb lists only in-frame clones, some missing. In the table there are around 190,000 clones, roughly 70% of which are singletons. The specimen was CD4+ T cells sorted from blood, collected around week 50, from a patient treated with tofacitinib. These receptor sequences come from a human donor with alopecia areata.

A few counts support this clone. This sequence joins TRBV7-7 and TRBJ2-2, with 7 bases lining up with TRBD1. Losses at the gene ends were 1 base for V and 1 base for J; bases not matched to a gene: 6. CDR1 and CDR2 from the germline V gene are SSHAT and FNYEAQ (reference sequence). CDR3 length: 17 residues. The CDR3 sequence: CASSLETRDRNTGELFF. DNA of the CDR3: TGTGCCAGCAGCTTAGAAACCCGGGACAGGAACACCGGGGAGCTGTTTTTT.

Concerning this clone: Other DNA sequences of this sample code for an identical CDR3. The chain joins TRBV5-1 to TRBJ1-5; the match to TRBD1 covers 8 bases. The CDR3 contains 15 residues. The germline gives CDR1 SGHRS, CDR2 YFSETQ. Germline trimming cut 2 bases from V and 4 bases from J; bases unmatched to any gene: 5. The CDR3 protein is CASSLAGQGNQPQHF. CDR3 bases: TGCGCCAGCAGCTTAGCCGGACAGGGTAATCAGCCCCAGCATTTT.

The CDR3 reads CASSQVGTGGAERGYTF. The CDR3, as DNA: TGCGCCAGCAGCCAAGTGGGAACAGGGGGCGCTGAAAGGGGCTACACCTTC. The gene calls are TRBV4-1 and TRBJ1-2, with 9 bases aligning to TRBD1. This CDR3 spans 17 amino acids. Looked up from germline, CDR1 is MGHRA and CDR2 is YSYEKL. J gave up 8 bases and V 1 base, and 14 bases lay outside the gene matches.

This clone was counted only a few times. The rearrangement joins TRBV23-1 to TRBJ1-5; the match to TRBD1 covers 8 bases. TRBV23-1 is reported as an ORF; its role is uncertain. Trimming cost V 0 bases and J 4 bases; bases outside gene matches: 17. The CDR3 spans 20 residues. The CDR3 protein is CASSQSTDRALTISNQPQHF. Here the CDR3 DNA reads TGCGCCAGCAGTCAATCCACGGACAGGGCACTAACGATTTCAAATCAGCCCCAGCATTTT.

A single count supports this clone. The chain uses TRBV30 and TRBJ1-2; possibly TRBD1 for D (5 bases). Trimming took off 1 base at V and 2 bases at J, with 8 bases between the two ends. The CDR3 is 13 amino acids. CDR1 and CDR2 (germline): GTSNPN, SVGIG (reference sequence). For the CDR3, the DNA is TGTGCCTGGAGTGAAGGGGCCAACTATGGCTACACCTTC. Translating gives CAWSEGANYGYTF.